The next 23 T cell receptor beta chains were all read from a single sample in a study of lung T cells in sarcoidosis with Löfgren's syndrome (dated 2017 in TCRdb). Data came from an Illumina MiSeq. TCRdb reprocessed the public reads (quality trimming at Q25 with fastp, clone calling with MiXCR) and kept in-frame beta chains. Each entry merges the rows of one CDR3 protein and shows their most common DNA and genes. The sample yields about 21,000 distinct CDR3 sequences; roughly 22% were counted once. The ten largest clonotypes hold 4.1% of the sample. Sequenced sample: CD4+ T cells from PBMCs. The receptors stem from a human donor with sarcoidosis (Löfgren's syndrome or another form), or a control subject (not recorded which).

The sample holds many counts of this clonotype. The chain joins TRBV6-6 to TRBJ2-5, with D perhaps TRBD1 (5 bases). Germline loops: CDR1 MNHNY, CDR2 SVGAGI (reference sequence). The CDR3 is made up of 14 amino acids. V was pared by 2 bases and J by 0 bases, with 7 bases between. CDR3 DNA sequence: TGTGCCAGCAGTTACGGGGCAGACCAAGAGACCCAGTACTTC. Protein: CASSYGADQETQYF.

Regarding this clonotype: This may come from a read error, since a much larger clone is one base off. The chain has TRBV11-2 and TRBJ2-7; D not certain. The CDR3 loop spans 13 amino acids. Per the germline V gene, CDR1 is SGHAT and CDR2 is FQNNGV. The CDR3, as DNA: TGTGCCAGCAGCTTAGACGGAAGGTACGATCAGTACTTC. It is translated as CASSLDGRYDQYF.

By share, this clonotype ranks as medium-sized. The chain uses TRBV28 and TRBJ1-1; possible D gene TRBD1, 5 bases. With 7 bases removed from V and 10 bases from J, the gap between germline ends came to 28 bases. The CDR3 runs to 16 residues. Germline CDR1 is MDHEN and CDR2 is SYDVKM. The CDR3 region is CASTKSVITGINAAFF. The CDR3, as DNA: TGTGCCAGCACTAAGTCCGTAATAACAGGCATCAACGCAGCTTTCTTT.

A note on this clonotype: An end of the junction does not agree with germline; a read error may underlie this. The chain has TRBV6-2 or TRBV6-3 and TRBJ1-3, with D perhaps matching TRBD1 (6 bases). The CDR3 is 18 amino acids. Germline CDR1 MNHEY, CDR2 SVGEGT. Here the CDR3 reads CASSYSKTRQDPGNTIYF. In nucleotides, the CDR3 is TGTGCCAGCAGTTACTCGAAGACCCGACAGGACCCGGGAAACACCATCTATTTT.

Ten or more counts support this clonotype. The genes are TRBV7-2 and TRBJ1-2; the match to TRBD1 covers 9 bases. The CDR3 is 14 amino acids. Trimming cost V 4 bases and J 2 bases; bases outside gene matches: 2. Looked up from germline, CDR1 is SGHTA and CDR2 is FQGNSA. This chain's CDR3 is CASSYGTGNYGYTF. CDR3 nucleotide sequence: TGTGCCAGCAGCTACGGGACAGGGAACTATGGCTACACCTTC.

V is TRBV6-9 and J is TRBJ2-4, with TRBD2 matching over 8 bases. J lost 8 bases, V lost 4 bases, and 10 bases had no gene match. Looked up from germline, CDR1 is MNHGY and CDR2 is SVAAGI. The CDR3 has 15 residues. The CDR3 loop reads CASSSTSAAPDIQYF. In DNA, the CDR3 is TGTGCCAGCAGTTCGACTAGCGCCGCCCCCGACATTCAGTACTTC.

This clonotype is medium-sized in the sample. This chain links TRBV27 with TRBJ2-6; D is perhaps TRBD2 (5 bases). Germline CDR1 MNHEY, CDR2 SMNVEV (reference sequence). The CDR3 is 16 amino acids. V lost 6 bases to trimming and J lost 0 bases, with 12 bases between them. Here the CDR3 DNA reads TGTGCCAGCAGCCCCTTGGACTTCTCTGGGGCCAACGTCCTGACTTTC. This gives the protein CASSPLDFSGANVLTF. The entire variable domain, with the rest obtained from reference TRBV27 and TRBJ2-6, is as follows: EAQVTQNPRYLITVTGKKLTVTCSQNMNHEYMSWYRQDPGLGLRQIYYSMNVEVTDKGDVPEGYKVSRKEKRNFPLILESPSPNQTSLYFCASSPLDFSGANVLTFGAGSRLTVL.

Ten or more counts support this clonotype. The rearrangement joins TRBV24-1 to TRBJ1-5; D unclear. The CDR3 sequence is 11 residues long. V lost 9 bases and J lost 7, with 9 bases in between. The germline V gene has CDR1 KGHDR and CDR2 SFDVKD. CDR3 amino acids: CATHTVQPQHF. The CDR3, as DNA: TGTGCCACCCACACGGTCCAGCCCCAGCATTTT.

This clonotype was seen a single time. This may arise from a read error, as a much more abundant clone is one base away. The chain recombines TRBV7-9 with TRBJ2-6; tentatively, D is TRBD1 (6 bases). The germline CDR1 and CDR2 sequences are SEHNR and FQNEAQ (reference sequence). The CDR3 is 16 amino acids. CDR3 residues: CASSFPGVSGANALTF. The CDR3, as DNA: TGTGCCAGCAGCTTCCCAGGGGTCTCTGGGGCCAACGCCCTGACTTTC.

In this sample, this clonotype turned up many times. This chain links TRBV19 with TRBJ2-1, with D hard to call. V lost 1 base, J lost 0 bases, and 4 bases lay in between. Germline values: CDR1 LNHDA, CDR2 SQIVND (reference sequence). The CDR3 extends over 14 amino acids. The CDR3 DNA is TGTGCCAGTAGTATAGGGAGCTCCTACAATGAGCAGTTCTTC. The encoded protein is CASSIGSSYNEQFF.

This clonotype is termed medium-sized. The genes are TRBV27 and TRBJ2-3, with D uncertain. Trimming cost V 3 bases and J 7 bases, with 14 bases left between them. The CDR3 length is 14 residues. CDR1 MNHEY and CDR2 SMNVEV come from the germline V gene (reference sequence). CDR3 amino acids: CASSFRVSPNTQYF. The CDR3 DNA sequence: TGTGCCAGCAGTTTCAGAGTCTCCCCCAATACGCAGTATTTT.

This clonotype was counted only a few times. The chain recombines TRBV19 with TRBJ2-2; 10 bases align to TRBD1. CDR3 size: 16 residues. The germline gives CDR1 LNHDA, CDR2 SQIVND (reference sequence). V lost 5 bases to trimming and J lost 1 base; unmatched junction nucleotides: 4. In nucleotides, the CDR3 is TGTGCCAGTAGTGTGGGACAGGGGCTGAACACCGGGGAGCTGTTTTTT. Translation: CASSVGQGLNTGELFF.

This clonotype was counted at least ten times. This chain links TRBV19 with TRBJ2-3; no firm D call. V was trimmed by 6 bases and J by 0 bases, leaving 10 bases between them. CDR1 is LNHDA, CDR2 SQIVND, per germline (reference sequence). The CDR3 consists of 14 residues. DNA of the CDR3: TGTGCCAGTAGCGTTAGCCTTAGCACAGATACGCAGTATTTT. Protein product: CASSVSLSTDTQYF.

With respect to this clonotype: Since the CDR3 does not end with the conserved phenylalanine or tryptophan, this likely comes from a read error. The limits of the CDR3 on the DNA are not certain, so only TCRdb's listed CDR3 is given. The chain employs TRBV6-1 and TRBJ1-5. Germline V gives CDR1 MNHNS, CDR2 SASEGT. The CDR3 is 15 amino acids long, termini counted. The CDR3 reads CASSEEGYSNQPQHL.

This chain connects TRBV2 to TRBJ2-1, with 8 bases matching TRBD2. This CDR3 contains 15 residues. Germline loops: CDR1 SNHLY, CDR2 FYNNEI. V gave up 8 bases and J gave up 2 bases; unmatched junction bases: 8. The CDR3 nucleotides read TGTGCCAGCGGTCTACTAGCGGCCACCTACAATGAGCAGTTCTTC. Amino acid sequence: CASGLLAATYNEQFF.

This clonotype was found many times. J is TRBJ2-1 and V is TRBV4-3; D not certain. This CDR3 comprises 13 residues. Trimming left V 4 bases short and J 4 bases short, with 8 bases between. The V gene's germline CDR1 is LGHNA and CDR2 YSLEER. The DNA for the CDR3 is TGCGCCAGCAGCCCATTAACTTACAATGAGCAGTTCTTC. It is translated as CASSPLTYNEQFF.

By share, this clonotype counts as medium-sized (0.01 to 0.1%). J is TRBJ1-5 and V is TRBV28; D uncertain. Germline CDR1 reads MDHEN; CDR2 reads SYDVKM. V was shortened by 5 bases and J by 2 bases, with 16 bases between the two germline ends. This CDR3 has 16 residues. CDR3: CASSPPGGMGNQPQHF. The CDR3 region has the DNA TGTGCCAGCAGTCCACCCGGTGGGATGGGCAATCAGCCCCAGCATTTT.

The table lists this clonotype with many counts. V is TRBV9 and J is TRBJ2-1; no firm D call. The V gene's germline CDR1 is SGDLS and CDR2 YYNGEE. V was pared by 5 bases and J by 5 bases, with 11 bases between. This CDR3 has 13 residues. The CDR3 DNA reads as TGTGCCAGCAGGGACGTAGCCGACAATGAGCAGTTCTTC. This encodes CASRDVADNEQFF.

The V and J genes are TRBV5-6 and TRBJ1-2; perhaps TRBD1 as D (6 bases). Germline loops: CDR1 SGHDT, CDR2 YYEEEE. V lost 2 bases to trimming and J lost 6 bases, with 17 bases between them. CDR3 size: 15 residues. CDR3 in amino acids: CASSLVGQGTNGYTF. CDR3 sequence (DNA): TGTGCCAGCAGCTTAGTTGGGCAGGGGACGAATGGCTACACCTTC.

Judged by abundance, this clonotype is medium-sized. This chain joins TRBV28 and TRBJ2-5; D may be TRBD2 (7 bases). V dropped 6 bases and J dropped 5 bases, with 19 bases sitting between them. CDR1 is MDHEN, CDR2 SYDVKM, per germline. CDR3 length: 15 residues. DNA for the CDR3: TGTGCCAGCAGCCCCCCCAGAGGGGGGGCGGAGACCCAGTACTTC. Protein: CASSPPRGGAETQYF.

The chain uses TRBV29-1 and TRBJ2-7, with 8 bases matching TRBD2. J lost 2 bases, V lost 4 bases, and 7 bases had no gene match. This CDR3 has 14 amino acids. Per the germline V gene, CDR1 is SQVTM and CDR2 is ANQGSEA. The chain's CDR3 is CSVVTSGPPYEQYF. CDR3 coding DNA: TGCAGCGTTGTTACTAGCGGCCCTCCCTACGAGCAGTACTTC.

This clonotype was observed at least ten times. The chain carries TRBV11-1 and TRBJ2-7; 8 bases are a match to TRBD2. The length of the CDR3 is 15 residues. Per germline, CDR1 SGHAT and CDR2 FQDESV (reference sequence). V dropped 5 bases and J dropped 5; count of bases not matched to a gene: 11. The CDR3, as DNA: TGTGCCAGCAGCACCCGGGGGGGGCGTCTCAACGAGCAGTACTTC. Translation gives CASSTRGGRLNEQYF.

Points on this clonotype: A clone one base away is much larger, so this may be a read error. The genes are TRBV9 and TRBJ1-5, with D possibly matching TRBD1 (5 bases). The CDR3 totals 13 residues. CDR1 and CDR2 from the germline V gene are SGDLS and YYNGEE. This CDR3 is CVSSVDSNQPQHF. In DNA, the CDR3 is TGTGTCAGCAGCGTAGACAGTAACCAGCCCCAGCATTTT.